This is a list of T cell receptor beta chains from one sample in a study of cytomegalovirus exposure and HLA in healthy donors. Profiling relied on immunoSEQ multiplex PCR, and the TCRdb table lists in-frame clones only, not all of them. Here the sample spans 100,000 to 130,000 clones, 82% being singletons. Sequenced input: PBMCs. Receptors were obtained from a man aged 30 to 39 in good health and CMV-seropositive. The CDR3 runs from the conserved cysteine through the conserved F or W. The D gene is left open where the match is weak. Clone size is given for some rows only: seen once, a few or many times, or a class if the clone is expanded.

v_gene	j_gene	abundance	d_gene	CDR3nt	CDR3aa
TRBV30	TRBJ1-2	once	TRBD1	TGTGCCTGGAGCGGCCCGGGACAGGGGTCAAACTATGGCTACACCTTC	CAWSGPGQGSNYGYTF
TRBV12-2	TRBJ1-4	-	-	TGTGCAAGTCGCTTAGCGCCAGGCGCAGGAGAAAAACTGTTTTTT	CASRLAPGAGEKLFF
TRBV16	TRBJ1-5	-	-	TGTGCCAGCAGCCAAGGGACATCGAATCAGCCCCAGCATTTT	CASSQGTSNQPQHF
TRBV27	TRBJ2-2	-	TRBD2	TGTGCCAGCAGTCCTACTTTAGCGGGGGGGCCATCGGCCGGGGAGCTGTTTTTT	CASSPTLAGGPSAGELFF
TRBV6-5	TRBJ2-7	-	-	TGTGCCAGCAGTTCCTGGGGGGGGCGTATCGAGCAGTACTTC	CASSSWGGRIEQYF
TRBV6-1	TRBJ2-7	-	TRBD1	TGTGCCAGCAACCTAGGGACAGGCTCCTACGAGCAGTACTTC	CASNLGTGSYEQYF
TRBV11-2	TRBJ2-3	-	-	TGTGCCAGCACTGGTGACACAACAGATACGCAGTATTTT	CASTGDTTDTQYF
TRBV5-6	TRBJ1-6	few	TRBD1	TGTGCCAGCAGTTATTATGACAGGGAAAATTCACCCCTCCACTTT	CASSYYDRENSPLHF
TRBV19	TRBJ1-5	-	-	TGTGCCAGTAGTCAAGACGTCCGGGAGCTTTATAGCAATCAGCCCCAGCATTTT	CASSQDVRELYSNQPQHF
TRBV7-2	TRBJ2-5	-	TRBD2	TGTGCCAGCAGCCGTACGGGACTAGCGGGGGGCGAGACCCAGTACTTC	CASSRTGLAGGETQYF
TRBV11-2	TRBJ2-5	few	TRBD2	TGTGCCAGCAGGAGTACTAGCGGGGGGGGTGCGACCCAGTACTTC	CASRSTSGGGATQYF
TRBV5-6	TRBJ2-7	-	-	TGTGCCAGCAGCACGGACTGGTACGAGCAGTACTTC	CASSTDWYEQYF
TRBV27	TRBJ1-5	-	TRBD1	TGTGCCAGCGGGACAGGGGCAAACAATCAGCCCCAGCATTTT	CASGTGANNQPQHF
TRBV11-3	TRBJ2-7	once	-	TGTGCCAGCAGCGTCGGCTACGAGCAGTACTTC	CASSVGYEQYF
TRBV7-6	TRBJ2-5	few	-	TGTGCCAGCAGCGCATCTGCAGGGCTCCAAGAGACCCAGTACTTC	CASSASAGLQETQYF
TRBV2	TRBJ2-7	-	-	TGTGCCAGCAGTCGCGATCGTACCTCCTACGAGCAGTACTTC	CASSRDRTSYEQYF
TRBV4-1	TRBJ2-5	-	TRBD1	TGCGCCAGCAGCCAACAGGACAGGGGGCGGGAGACCCAGTACTTC	CASSQQDRGRETQYF
TRBV25-1	TRBJ1-2	few	-	TGTGCCAGCAGTGAAGTAAGAGGTGGCTACACCTTC	CASSEVRGGYTF
TRBV7-2	TRBJ1-1	-	-	TGTGCCAGCAGCTTATCAGGGCTACCTGAAGCTTTCTTT	CASSLSGLPEAFF
TRBV18	TRBJ1-1	-	-	TGTGCCAGCTCACCGGACATGAACACTGAAGCTTTCTTT	CASSPDMNTEAFF
TRBV15	TRBJ2-4	-	TRBD1	TGTGCCACCAGCGAACACAGGGGTTCCAAAAACATTCAGTACTTC	CATSEHRGSKNIQYF
TRBV6-1	TRBJ2-5	-	-	TGTGCCAGCAGAAGAGATCAAGAGACCCAGTACTTC	CASRRDQETQYF
TRBV13	TRBJ1-6	-	TRBD1	TGTGCCAGCAGGGTCACCAGGGGGTATAATTCACCCCTCCACTTT	CASRVTRGYNSPLHF
TRBV19	TRBJ2-3	-	TRBD1	TGTGCCAGTAGATTACAGGGGGCCAGCACAGATACGCAGTATTTT	CASRLQGASTDTQYF
TRBV6-5	TRBJ2-3	-	TRBD2	TGTGCCAGCAGTTACCAACTAGCGGGGATCCATATGCAGTATTTT	CASSYQLAGIHMQYF
TRBV2	TRBJ2-4	-	-	TGTGCCAGCAGTGGGGACTCTGCCCGGGACATTCAGTACTTC	CASSGDSARDIQYF
TRBV7-9	TRBJ2-7	few	TRBD1	TGTGCCAGCAGCTCTGGGGCGAGGGGACAGGGGGCCTACGAGCAGTACTTC	CASSSGARGQGAYEQYF
TRBV27	TRBJ1-2	-	-	TGTGCCAGCAGTCCTCAGGGGTCATTCTATGGCTACACCTTC	CASSPQGSFYGYTF
TRBV5-4	TRBJ2-7	once	TRBD2	TGTGCCAGCAGCATACTAGCGGGGGGAACCTACGAGCAGTACTTC	CASSILAGGTYEQYF
TRBV5-4	TRBJ2-2	-	-	TGTGCCAGCAGCGGGACAATCACCGGGGAGCTGTTTTTT	CASSGTITGELFF
TRBV11-2	TRBJ2-2	-	-	TGTGCCAGCAGCTCAACCGGTTGGGGCGGCACCGGGGAGCTGTTTTTT	CASSSTGWGGTGELFF
TRBV6-1	TRBJ2-7	few	-	TGTGCCAGCAGGGACGGGGGTTTATACGAGCAGTACTTC	CASRDGGLYEQYF